This TCR beta chain was profiled in a study of cytomegalovirus exposure and HLA in healthy donors. This clone was seen more than once but under ten times. With 60 Vbeta and 13 Jbeta primers, the PCR was carried out. The method was immunoSEQ multiplex PCR; TCRdb's version includes in-frame clones alone and lacks a portion of them. The data show roughly 160,000 clones, 73% seen once. V lost 7 bases and J lost 3, with 13 bases in between. The CDR3 spans 14 residues. Germline V CDR1 and CDR2: MNHNS, SASEGT. The receptor was isolated from a woman under 30 in good health and CMV-seropositive. The sample was PBMCs. The V call is TRBV6-1, the J call TRBJ2-1; TRBD2 is a possible D gene (5 bases). This CDR3 is CASILGGDYNEQFF. CDR3 nucleotide sequence: TGTGCCAGCATACTAGGCGGTGACTACAATGAGCAGTTCTTC.